This T cell receptor beta chain originates from a study of blood T cell repertoires in COVID-19. In the study overall: The United States, Italy and Spain provided the acute and convalescent COVID-19 samples. PBMCs, B-cell-depleted T cells, or T cells provided the cDNA or gDNA that made up the material.

Methods used by the authors: Amplification of reference gene primers was used by the study to estimate nucleated cell counts. TCRdb keeps only in-frame clones here, not all; method: immunoSEQ multiplex PCR. The DNA gave D and trimming, while V, J and clone size come from that table. Here the sample spans around 70,000 clones, roughly 90% being singletons. V was clipped by 3 bases and J by 8 bases; unmatched bases: 6. This CDR3 is built from 14 residues. The V gene's germline CDR1 is MDHEN and CDR2 SYDVKM. The genes are TRBV28 and TRBJ1-4; TRBD1 agrees at 7 bases. The sequence derives from a man between 45 and 60 years old with acute or convalescent COVID-19. Sequencing was carried out using peripheral blood. CDR3 amino acids: CASSLEGAPEKLFF. Written as DNA, the CDR3 is TGTGCCAGCAGTTTGGAGGGGGCCCCGGAAAAACTGTTTTTT.